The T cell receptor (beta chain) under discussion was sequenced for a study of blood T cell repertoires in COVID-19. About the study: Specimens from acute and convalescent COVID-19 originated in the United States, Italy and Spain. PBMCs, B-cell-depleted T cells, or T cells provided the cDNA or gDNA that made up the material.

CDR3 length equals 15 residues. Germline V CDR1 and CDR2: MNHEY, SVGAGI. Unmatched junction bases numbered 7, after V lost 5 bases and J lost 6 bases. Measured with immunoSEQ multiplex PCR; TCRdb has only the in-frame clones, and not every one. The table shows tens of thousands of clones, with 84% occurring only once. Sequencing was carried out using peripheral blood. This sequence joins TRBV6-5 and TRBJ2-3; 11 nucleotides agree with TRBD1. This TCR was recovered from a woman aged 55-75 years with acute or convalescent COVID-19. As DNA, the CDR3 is TGTGCCAGCAGTCTCAGGACAGGGGGCCTCGATACGCAGTATTTT. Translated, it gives CASSLRTGGLDTQYF.